Below are 7 T cell receptor beta chains sequenced from a single sample in a study of read filtering for tumor transcriptome and immune sequencing. This library used around 400 ng RNA and molecular barcoded adaptors spanning alpha/delta and beta/gamma chains. One entry per CDR3 protein, called by TCRdb with MiXCR from the reads. The sample records approximately 57,000 distinct CDR3 sequences, about 12% being singletons. Sequenced: a population of CD138-negative cells sorted from bone marrow. The receptors were sampled from a donor at least 40 years old with multiple myeloma.

This clonotype was recorded at least ten times. The rearrangement joins TRBV29-1 to TRBJ2-1, with D hard to call. Germline V gives CDR1 SQVTM, CDR2 ANQGSEA. Trimming cost V 3 bases and J 7 bases, with 13 bases left between them. CDR3 length: 13 amino acids. CDR3 sequence (DNA): TGCAGCGTTGAGGCCAGAGACGGGAATGAGCAGTTCTTC. Amino acids: CSVEARDGNEQFF.

This clonotype has more than one count but fewer than ten. This chain joins TRBV6-2 or TRBV6-3 and TRBJ2-5; 10 bases map to TRBD1. Trimming took 2 bases from V and 6 from J; bases not matched to a gene: 6. Germline loops: CDR1 MNHEY, CDR2 SVGEGT. The CDR3 sequence is 15 residues long. In DNA form, the CDR3 reads TGTGCCAGCAGTTACCGAGGGACAGGGGAAAAGACCCAGTACTTC. Its translation is CASSYRGTGEKTQYF.

This clonotype was counted many times. The chain combines TRBV27 with TRBJ2-6, with 7 positions matching TRBD1. V lost 6 bases and J lost 2; bases outside the gene matches: 4. This CDR3 contains 15 residues. CDR1 MNHEY and CDR2 SMNVEV come from the germline V gene (reference sequence). The CDR3 sequence is CASRSQGAGANVLTF. CDR3 coding DNA: TGTGCCAGCAGATCCCAGGGGGCTGGGGCCAACGTCCTGACTTTC. Based on the CDR3 plus reference TRBV27 and TRBJ2-6, the full variable domain is EAQVTQNPRYLITVTGKKLTVTCSQNMNHEYMSWYRQDPGLGLRQIYYSMNVEVTDKGDVPEGYKVSRKEKRNFPLILESPSPNQTSLYFCASRSQGAGANVLTFGAGSRLTVL.

This clonotype was recorded many times. The gene calls are TRBV20-1 and TRBJ2-3; possible D gene TRBD1, 6 bases. The CDR3 spans 16 residues. Deletions cut 1 base from V and 3 bases from J, with 17 bases between. Germline loops: CDR1 DFQATT, CDR2 SNEGSKA (reference sequence). The CDR3 DNA follows: TGCAGTGCTAGAGGCCGGGACACACTCGTGACAGATACGCAGTATTTT. Translation: CSARGRDTLVTDTQYF.

This chain joins TRBV6-2 or TRBV6-3 and TRBJ2-2; D possibly corresponds to TRBD1 (6 bases). Germline-derived CDR1 and CDR2 are MNHEY and SVGEGT. V lost 7 bases and J lost 9, with 12 bases in between. The CDR3 spans 12 residues. The CDR3 DNA reads as TGTGCCAGCAAGGACAGCCAAAGGGAGCTGTTTTTT. Translating gives CASKDSQRELFF.

At least ten counts were recorded for this clonotype. The gene calls are TRBV19 and TRBJ2-3, with TRBD2 matching over 9 bases. The ends lost 3 bases at V and 4 bases at J; junction bases unmatched: 5. Per germline, CDR1 LNHDA and CDR2 SQIVND (reference sequence). There are 15 residues in the CDR3. CDR3 coding DNA: TGTGCCAGTAGTATGGAAAGCGGGGGGCCAGATACGCAGTATTTT. Its protein is CASSMESGGPDTQYF.

Note on this clonotype: A clone one base away is much larger, so this may be a read error. The chain is built from TRBV19 and TRBJ2-7; no reliable D call. With 5 bases removed from V and 7 bases from J, the gap between germline ends came to 18 bases. The CDR3 is made up of 14 amino acids. Germline V gene lookup returns CDR1 LNHDA and CDR2 SQIVND (reference sequence). DNA of the CDR3: TGTGCCAGTAGTGACCGGAACACACTTGGGGAGCAGTACTTC. Protein sequence: CASSDRNTLGEQYF.